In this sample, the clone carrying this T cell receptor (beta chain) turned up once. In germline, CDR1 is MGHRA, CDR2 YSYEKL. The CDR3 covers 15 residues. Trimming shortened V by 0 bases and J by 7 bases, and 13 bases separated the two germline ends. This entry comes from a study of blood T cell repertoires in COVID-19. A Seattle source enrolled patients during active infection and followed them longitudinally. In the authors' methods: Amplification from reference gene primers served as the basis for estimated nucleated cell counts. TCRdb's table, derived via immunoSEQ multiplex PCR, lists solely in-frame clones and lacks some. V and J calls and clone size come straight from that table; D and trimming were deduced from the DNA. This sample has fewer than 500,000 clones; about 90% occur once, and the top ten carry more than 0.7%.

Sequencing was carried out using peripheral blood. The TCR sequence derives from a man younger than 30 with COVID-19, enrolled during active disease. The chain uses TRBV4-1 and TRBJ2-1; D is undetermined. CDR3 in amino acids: CASSQDQYLSNEQFF. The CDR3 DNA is TGCGCCAGCAGCCAAGATCAGTATCTCTCGAATGAGCAGTTCTTC.